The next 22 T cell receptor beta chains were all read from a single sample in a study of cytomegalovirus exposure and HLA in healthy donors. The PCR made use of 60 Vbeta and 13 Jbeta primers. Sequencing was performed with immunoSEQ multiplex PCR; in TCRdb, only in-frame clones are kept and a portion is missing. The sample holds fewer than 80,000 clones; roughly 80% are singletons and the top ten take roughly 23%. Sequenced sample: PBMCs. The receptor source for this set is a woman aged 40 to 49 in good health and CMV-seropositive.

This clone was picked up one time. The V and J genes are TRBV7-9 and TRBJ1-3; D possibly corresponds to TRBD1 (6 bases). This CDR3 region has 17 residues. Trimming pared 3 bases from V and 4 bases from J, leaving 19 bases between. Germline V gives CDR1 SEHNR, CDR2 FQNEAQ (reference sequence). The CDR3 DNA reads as TGTGCCAGCAGCTTCCCAGGGGCAGGGGCATTAGGAAACACCATATATTTT. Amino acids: CASSFPGAGALGNTIYF.

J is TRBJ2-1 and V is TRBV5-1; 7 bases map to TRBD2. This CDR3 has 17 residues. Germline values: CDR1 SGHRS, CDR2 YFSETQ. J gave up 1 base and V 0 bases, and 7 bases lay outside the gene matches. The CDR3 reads CASSLAASGSSYNEQFF. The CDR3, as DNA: TGCGCCAGCAGCTTGGCCGCTAGCGGCTCATCCTACAATGAGCAGTTCTTC. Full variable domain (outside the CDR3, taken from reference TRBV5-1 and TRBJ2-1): KAGVTQTPRYLIKTRGQQVTLSCSPISGHRSVSWYQQTPGQGLQFLFEYFSETQRNKGNFPGRFSGRQFSNSRSEMNVSTLELGDSALYLCASSLAASGSSYNEQFFGPGTRLTVL.

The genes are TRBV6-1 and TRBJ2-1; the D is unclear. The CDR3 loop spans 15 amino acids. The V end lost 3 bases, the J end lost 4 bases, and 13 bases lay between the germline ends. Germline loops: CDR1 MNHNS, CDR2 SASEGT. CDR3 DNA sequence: TGTGCCAGCAGTGAGGTATACTCTATTTACAATGAGCAGTTCTTC. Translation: CASSEVYSIYNEQFF.

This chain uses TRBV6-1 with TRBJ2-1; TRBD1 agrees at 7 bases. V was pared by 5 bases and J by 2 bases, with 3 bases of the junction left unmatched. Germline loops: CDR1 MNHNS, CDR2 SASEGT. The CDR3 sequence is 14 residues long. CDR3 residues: CASSLGQTYNEQFF. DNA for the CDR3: TGTGCCAGCAGTCTGGGACAGACCTACAATGAGCAGTTCTTC.

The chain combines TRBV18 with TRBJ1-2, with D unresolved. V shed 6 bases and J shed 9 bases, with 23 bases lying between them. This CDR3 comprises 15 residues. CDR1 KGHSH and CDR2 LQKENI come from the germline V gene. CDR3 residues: CASSLSREAASSYTF. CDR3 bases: TGTGCCAGCTCCCTAAGCCGAGAGGCGGCTTCGAGCTACACCTTC.

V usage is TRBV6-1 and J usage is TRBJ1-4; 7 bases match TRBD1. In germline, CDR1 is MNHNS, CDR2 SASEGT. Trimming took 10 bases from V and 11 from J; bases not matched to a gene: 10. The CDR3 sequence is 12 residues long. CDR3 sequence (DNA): TGTGCCATCCGAGAAGGGGGCTTGAAACTGTTTTTT. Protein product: CAIREGGLKLFF.

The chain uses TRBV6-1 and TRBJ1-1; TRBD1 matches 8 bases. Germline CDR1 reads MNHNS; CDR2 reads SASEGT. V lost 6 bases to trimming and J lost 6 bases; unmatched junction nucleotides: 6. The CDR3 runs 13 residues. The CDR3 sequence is CASSNDRGAEAFF. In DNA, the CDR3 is TGTGCCAGCAGCAACGACAGGGGTGCTGAAGCTTTCTTT.

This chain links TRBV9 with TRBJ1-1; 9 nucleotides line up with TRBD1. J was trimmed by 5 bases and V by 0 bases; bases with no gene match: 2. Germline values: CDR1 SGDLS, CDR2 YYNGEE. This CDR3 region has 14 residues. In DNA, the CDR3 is TGTGCCAGCAGCGTAGATGACAGGGGGACTGAAGCTTTCTTT. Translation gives CASSVDDRGTEAFF.

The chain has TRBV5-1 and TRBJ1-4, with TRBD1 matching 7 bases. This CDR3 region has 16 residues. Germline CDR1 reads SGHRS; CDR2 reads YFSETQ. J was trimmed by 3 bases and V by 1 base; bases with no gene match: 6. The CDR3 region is CASSLNTGQPNEKLFF. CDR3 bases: TGCGCCAGCAGCTTGAATACGGGACAGCCTAATGAAAAACTGTTTTTT.

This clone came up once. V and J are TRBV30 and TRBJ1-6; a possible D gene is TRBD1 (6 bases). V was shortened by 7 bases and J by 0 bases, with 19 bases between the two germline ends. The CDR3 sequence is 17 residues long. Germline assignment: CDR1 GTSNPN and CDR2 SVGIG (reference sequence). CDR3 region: CAFSTLRGTSYNSPLHF. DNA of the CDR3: TGTGCCTTCTCAACCCTCAGGGGAACCTCCTATAATTCACCCCTCCACTTT.

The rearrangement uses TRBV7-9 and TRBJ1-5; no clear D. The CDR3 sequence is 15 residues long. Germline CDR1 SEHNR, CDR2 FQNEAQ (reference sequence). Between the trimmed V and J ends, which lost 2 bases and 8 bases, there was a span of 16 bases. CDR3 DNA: TGTGCCAGCAGCTTAATAGGGAGGTTAAGGGAGCCCCAGCATTTT. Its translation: CASSLIGRLREPQHF.

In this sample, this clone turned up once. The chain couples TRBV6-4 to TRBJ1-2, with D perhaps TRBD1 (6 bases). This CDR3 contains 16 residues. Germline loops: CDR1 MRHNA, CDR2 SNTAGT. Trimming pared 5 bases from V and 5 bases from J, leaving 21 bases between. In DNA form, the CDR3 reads TGTGCCAGCAGTCCTGAACAGGGTGGGGGATTATATGGCTACACCTTC. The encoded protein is CASSPEQGGGLYGYTF.

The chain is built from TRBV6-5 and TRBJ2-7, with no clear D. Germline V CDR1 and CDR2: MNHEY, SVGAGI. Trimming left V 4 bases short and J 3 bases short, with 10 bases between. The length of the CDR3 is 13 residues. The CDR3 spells CASSSLAIYEQYF. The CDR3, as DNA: TGTGCCAGCAGTTCCCTGGCCATCTACGAGCAGTACTTC.

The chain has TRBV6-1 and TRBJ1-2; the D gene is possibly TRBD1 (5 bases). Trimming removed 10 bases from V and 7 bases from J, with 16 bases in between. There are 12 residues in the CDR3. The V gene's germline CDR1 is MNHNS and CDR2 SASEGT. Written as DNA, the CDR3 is TGTGCCACCTCCCCGGGGGGGGTTGGCTACACCTTC. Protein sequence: CATSPGGVGYTF.

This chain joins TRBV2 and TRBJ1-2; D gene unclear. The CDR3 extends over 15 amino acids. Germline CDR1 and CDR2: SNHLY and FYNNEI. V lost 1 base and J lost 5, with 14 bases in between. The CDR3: CASSEEYQGRYGYTF. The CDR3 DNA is TGTGCCAGCAGTGAAGAGTATCAAGGGAGGTATGGCTACACCTTC. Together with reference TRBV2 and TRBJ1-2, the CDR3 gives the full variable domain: EPEVTQTPSHQVTQMGQEVILRCVPISNHLYFYWYRQILGQKVEFLVSFYNNEISEKSEIFDDQFSVERPDGSNFTLKIRSTKLEDSAMYFCASSEEYQGRYGYTFGSGTRLTVV.

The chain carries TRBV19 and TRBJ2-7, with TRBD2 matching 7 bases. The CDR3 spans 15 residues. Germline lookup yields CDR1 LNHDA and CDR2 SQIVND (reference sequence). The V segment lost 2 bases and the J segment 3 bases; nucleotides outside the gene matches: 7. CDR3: CASSITGGANYEQYF. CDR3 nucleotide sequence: TGTGCCAGTAGTATAACGGGGGGAGCCAACTACGAGCAGTACTTC.

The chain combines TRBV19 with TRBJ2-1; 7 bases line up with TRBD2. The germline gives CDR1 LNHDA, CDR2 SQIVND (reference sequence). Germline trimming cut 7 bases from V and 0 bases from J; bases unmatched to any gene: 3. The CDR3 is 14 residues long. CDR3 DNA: TGTGCCAGTAAGAGGACTAGCTCCTACAATGAGCAGTTCTTC. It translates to CASKRTSSYNEQFF. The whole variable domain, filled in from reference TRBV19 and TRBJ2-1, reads DGGITQSPKYLFRKEGQNVTLSCEQNLNHDAMYWYRQDPGQGLRLIYYSQIVNDFQKGDIAEGYSVSREKKESFPLTVTSAQKNPTAFYLCASKRTSSYNEQFFGPGTRLTVL.

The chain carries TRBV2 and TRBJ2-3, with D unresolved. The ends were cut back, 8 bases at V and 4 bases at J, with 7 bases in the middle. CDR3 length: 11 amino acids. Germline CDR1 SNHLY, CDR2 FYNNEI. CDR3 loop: CASGRPDTQYF. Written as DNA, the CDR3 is TGTGCCAGCGGGCGACCAGATACGCAGTATTTT. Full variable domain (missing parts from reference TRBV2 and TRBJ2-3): EPEVTQTPSHQVTQMGQEVILRCVPISNHLYFYWYRQILGQKVEFLVSFYNNEISEKSEIFDDQFSVERPDGSNFTLKIRSTKLEDSAMYFCASGRPDTQYFGPGTRLTVL.

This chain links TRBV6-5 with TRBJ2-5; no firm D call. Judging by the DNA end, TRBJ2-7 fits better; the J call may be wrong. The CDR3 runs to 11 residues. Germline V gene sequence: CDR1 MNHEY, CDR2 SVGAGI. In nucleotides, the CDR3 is TGTGCCAGCAGTTACATCTACGAGCAGTACTTC. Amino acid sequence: CASSYIYEQYF.

The CDR3 spells CASSLVGGAAGGTEAFF. The CDR3 DNA follows: TGTGCCAGCAGCCTGGTGGGGGGGGCCGCCGGAGGTACTGAAGCTTTCTTT. The rearrangement links TRBV5-5 to TRBJ1-1; possibly TRBD1 for D (6 bases). The V gene's germline CDR1 is SGHKS and CDR2 YYEKEE (reference sequence). This CDR3 contains 17 residues. V was shortened by 4 bases and J by 5 bases, with 24 bases between the two germline ends.

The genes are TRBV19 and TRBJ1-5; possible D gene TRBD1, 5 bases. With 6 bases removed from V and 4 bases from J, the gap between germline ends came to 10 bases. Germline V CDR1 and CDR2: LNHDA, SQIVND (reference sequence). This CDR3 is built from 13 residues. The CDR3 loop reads CASSPTENQPQHF. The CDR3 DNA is TGTGCCAGTAGCCCGACAGAGAATCAGCCCCAGCATTTT.

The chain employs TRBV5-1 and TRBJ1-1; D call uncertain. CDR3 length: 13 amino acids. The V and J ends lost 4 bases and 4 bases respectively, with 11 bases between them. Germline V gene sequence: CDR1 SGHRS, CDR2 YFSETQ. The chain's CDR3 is CASSLGGFTEAFF. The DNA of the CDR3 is TGCGCCAGCAGCCTTGGAGGGTTCACTGAAGCTTTCTTT.